Below, 18 T cell receptor beta chains from the same sample are listed, as sequenced in a study of blood T cell repertoires in COVID-19. Assay used: immunoSEQ multiplex PCR; TCRdb lists only in-frame clones, some missing. In the table there are nearly 200,000 clones, about nine tenths of which are singletons. Sequencing was performed on peripheral blood. Receptors were obtained from a woman in her 70s with acute or convalescent COVID-19.

This rearrangement joins TRBV6-5 to TRBJ2-1; D uncertain. The V and J ends lost 7 bases and 4 bases respectively, with 5 bases between them. This CDR3 comprises 11 residues. From germline, CDR1 is MNHEY and CDR2 SVGAGI. The CDR3 bases are TGTGCCAGCACTCGTTACAATGAGCAGTTCTTC. It encodes CASTRYNEQFF.

This clone was recorded once. V gene TRBV9 combines with J gene TRBJ2-5, with D uncertain. Germline lookup yields CDR1 SGDLS and CDR2 YYNGEE. This CDR3 has 12 residues. With 3 bases removed from V and 4 bases from J, the gap between germline ends came to 7 bases. CDR3 amino acids: CASSDPGETQYF. CDR3 nucleotide sequence: TGTGCCAGCAGCGATCCGGGAGAGACCCAGTACTTC.

This chain uses TRBV5-4 with TRBJ1-6, with 7 positions matching TRBD1. J was trimmed by 9 bases and V by 3 bases; bases with no gene match: 9. CDR1 and CDR2 (germline): SGHNT, YYREEE (reference sequence). The length of the CDR3 is 15 residues. CDR3 amino acids: CASSSVTGDGSPLHF. CDR3 nucleotide sequence: TGTGCCAGCAGCTCAGTCACAGGGGACGGTTCACCCCTCCACTTT. The full variable domain, its missing parts supplied by reference TRBV5-4 and TRBJ1-6, is ETGVTQSPTHLIKTRGQQVTLRCSSQSGHNTVSWYQQALGQGPQFIFQYYREEENGRGNFPPRFSGLQFPNYSSELNVNALELDDSALYLCASSSVTGDGSPLHFGNGTRLTVT.

DNA for the CDR3: TGTGCCAGCAGCTTCAGGGATCCCGGGGAGCTGTTTTTT. Its protein product is CASSFRDPGELFF. The chain employs TRBV11-3 and TRBJ2-2; tentatively, D is TRBD1 (5 bases). CDR3 length equals 13 residues. V was pared by 3 bases and J by 6 bases, with 8 bases between. Germline CDR1 and CDR2: SGHNT and YENEEA.

The chain employs TRBV24-1 and TRBJ2-3; no clear D gene. V lost 5 bases and J 4 bases, leaving 9 bases between the germline ends. The CDR3 has 13 amino acids. Germline CDR1 and CDR2: KGHDR and SFDVKD. CDR3 loop: CATSVGVSDTQYF. The CDR3 bases are TGTGCCACCAGTGTAGGAGTTTCAGATACGCAGTATTTT.

V gene TRBV5-1 combines with J gene TRBJ2-1; tentative D call: TRBD2 (6 bases). The V gene lost 4 bases and the J gene lost 10 bases, with 18 bases spanning the gap. Germline loops: CDR1 SGHRS, CDR2 YFSETQ. This CDR3 contains 14 residues. The CDR3 DNA reads TGCGCCAGCAGCCAACTACCTGGGGGAGGCGAGCAGTTCTTC. Translated: CASSQLPGGGEQFF.

The chain carries TRBV5-1 and TRBJ1-2; TRBD1 aligns across 7 bases. The CDR3 totals 12 residues. CDR1 SGHRS and CDR2 YFSETQ come from the germline V gene. Trimming took 4 bases from V and 6 from J; bases not matched to a gene: 3. The CDR3 DNA is TGCGCCAGCAGCATGACAGGGAATGGCTACACCTTC. Translated, it gives CASSMTGNGYTF.

This clone was seen a single time. The J gene is TRBJ2-2, the V gene TRBV2; 7 bases are a match to TRBD2. CDR3 length: 16 residues. Germline V gives CDR1 SNHLY, CDR2 FYNNEI. Trimming at V came to 2 bases and at J to 4 bases, leaving 7 bases not matched to a gene. CDR3 in amino acids: CASSEPTGLTTGELFF. DNA of the CDR3: TGTGCCAGCAGTGAACCAACGGGACTAACCACCGGGGAGCTGTTTTTT. Full variable domain (outside the CDR3, taken from reference TRBV2 and TRBJ2-2): EPEVTQTPSHQVTQMGQEVILRCVPISNHLYFYWYRQILGQKVEFLVSFYNNEISEKSEIFDDQFSVERPDGSNFTLKIRSTKLEDSAMYFCASSEPTGLTTGELFFGEGSRLTVL.

J is TRBJ1-1 and V is TRBV7-6, with a weak D call TRBD1 (5 bases). The CDR3 covers 15 residues. CDR1 and CDR2 from the germline V gene are SGHVS and FNYEAQ. Trimming left V 0 bases short and J 0 bases short, with 8 bases between. CDR3 region: CASSLAGQMNTEAFF. The CDR3 DNA sequence: TGTGCCAGCAGCTTAGCAGGACAAATGAACACTGAAGCTTTCTTT. Based on the CDR3 plus reference TRBV7-6 and TRBJ1-1, the full variable domain is GAGVSQSPRYKVTKRGQDVALRCDPISGHVSLYWYRQALGQGPEFLTYFNYEAQQDKSGLPNDRFSAERPEGSISTLTIQRTEQRDSAMYRCASSLAGQMNTEAFFGQGTRLTVV.

The V gene is TRBV27, the J gene TRBJ1-1; weak D call: TRBD1 (6 bases). Germline V gene data show CDR1 as MNHEY and CDR2 as SMNVEV (reference sequence). The CDR3 has 15 amino acids. The V end lost 3 bases, the J end lost 0 bases, and 11 bases lay between the germline ends. The CDR3: CASSFSGVVNTEAFF. The CDR3 DNA follows: TGTGCCAGCAGTTTTTCAGGGGTTGTGAACACTGAAGCTTTCTTT.

This clone was picked up one time. The DNA for the CDR3 is TGTGCCAGCAGTTTATTGCCAGGTACCTACGAGCAGTACTTC. Its protein product is CASSLLPGTYEQYF. The rearrangement links TRBV27 to TRBJ2-7; D is ambiguous. The V and J ends lost 1 base and 2 bases respectively, with 9 bases between them. The CDR3 is made up of 14 amino acids. The V gene's germline CDR1 is MNHEY and CDR2 SMNVEV (reference sequence).

The chain carries TRBV15 and TRBJ2-1, with TRBD2 matching 9 bases. CDR1 LNHNV and CDR2 YYDKDF come from the germline V gene (reference sequence). The CDR3 is 15 residues long. With 3 bases clipped from V and 9 bases from J, the junction kept 9 bases outside the gene matches. The CDR3 spells CATSREWTSASEQFF. CDR3 nucleotides: TGTGCCACCAGCAGGGAATGGACTAGCGCGAGTGAGCAGTTCTTC.

The genes are TRBV3-1 (or the pseudogene TRBV3-2) and TRBJ2-1; 11 nucleotides agree with TRBD1. The V and J ends lost 2 bases and 9 bases, in that order; junction bases with no gene match: 3. Germline CDR1 and CDR2: LGHDT and YNNKEL (reference sequence). CDR3 length: 14 residues. For the CDR3, the DNA is TGTGCCAGCAGCCAACCCGGGACAGGGGGTGAGCAGTTCTTC. Its protein product is CASSQPGTGGEQFF.

The table lists this clone with a few counts. This CDR3 reads CASSQLAGGVGTDTQYF. The CDR3 nucleotides are TGCGCCAGCAGCCAGTTAGCAGGGGGCGTGGGCACAGATACGCAGTATTTT. This rearrangement joins TRBV4-1 to TRBJ2-3; the match to TRBD1 covers 8 bases. V shed 3 bases and J 1 base; nucleotides not matched to a gene: 9. The CDR3 is made up of 17 amino acids. CDR1 MGHRA and CDR2 YSYEKL come from the germline V gene.

This clone is a singleton in its sample. The V and J genes are TRBV5-1 and TRBJ1-6; 8 nucleotides align to TRBD1. V dropped 0 bases and J dropped 9; count of bases not matched to a gene: 5. Germline assignment: CDR1 SGHRS and CDR2 YFSETQ. The CDR3 covers 15 residues. Written as DNA, the CDR3 is TGCGCCAGCAGCTTGGAAGGTGACAGGGGTTCACCCCTCCACTTT. Translation: CASSLEGDRGSPLHF. Full variable domain (outside the CDR3, taken from reference TRBV5-1 and TRBJ1-6): KAGVTQTPRYLIKTRGQQVTLSCSPISGHRSVSWYQQTPGQGLQFLFEYFSETQRNKGNFPGRFSGRQFSNSRSEMNVSTLELGDSALYLCASSLEGDRGSPLHFGNGTRLTVT.

The chain has TRBV5-1 and TRBJ2-7, with 8 bases lining up with TRBD2. The trim removed 2 bases at V and 4 bases at J, leaving 8 bases unmatched. Germline CDR1 reads SGHRS; CDR2 reads YFSETQ. CDR3 length equals 15 residues. DNA of the CDR3: TGCGCCAGCAGCTTTGATACTAGCGGCCGATACGAGCAGTACTTC. Translation: CASSFDTSGRYEQYF.

The chain is built from TRBV14 and TRBJ1-2; D ambiguous. CDR1 is SGHDN, CDR2 FVKESK, per germline. With 4 bases removed from V and 5 bases from J, the gap between germline ends came to 11 bases. This CDR3 is 13 amino acids long. The CDR3 DNA follows: TGTGCCAGCAGCCCAGGATCGTTTTATGGCTACACCTTC. Amino acid sequence: CASSPGSFYGYTF.

This clone occurred a few times. This chain connects TRBV6-2 or TRBV6-3 to TRBJ2-7, with 8 bases lining up with TRBD1. This CDR3 region has 14 residues. The ends lost 2 bases at V and 9 bases at J; junction bases unmatched: 9. Germline V lookup: CDR1 MNHEY, CDR2 SVGEGT. The CDR3 spells CASSYAGTGILQYF. In DNA, the CDR3 is TGTGCCAGCAGTTACGCCGGGACAGGAATTCTGCAGTACTTC.